The 17 T cell receptor beta chains listed next were all sequenced from one sample in a study of regulatory T cells in long-lasting Graves disease. To make TCR beta libraries, researchers used iRepertoire HTBI primers and Arm-PCR of CDR3 regions. TCRdb analysed the multiplex PCR reads with MiXCR anew, one entry per CDR3 protein. The sample contains 360,000 or so distinct CDR3 sequences, approximately 25% of which appear only once. Described time point: persistent/refractory GD, antithyroid drugs over 5 years with positive TRAb. Preparation of the TCR library used RNA extracted from PBMCs. Sequencing used peripheral blood mononuclear cells (PBMCs), obtained when the disease was refractory, from a patient treated with antithyroid drugs. These receptors originate from a woman in her thirties or forties with Graves disease.

This clonotype was picked up a small number of times. The chain recombines TRBV20-1 with TRBJ1-1; D ambiguous. The CDR3 is made up of 12 amino acids. The ends were cut back, 4 bases at V and 0 bases at J, with 6 bases in the middle. Germline V gene sequence: CDR1 DFQATT, CDR2 SNEGSKA (reference sequence). CDR3 in DNA: TGCAGTGCTATCGGAGTGAACACTGAAGCTTTCTTT. Its translation: CSAIGVNTEAFF.

The rearrangement uses TRBV27 and TRBJ1-6; D not certain. Trimming took 6 bases from V and 9 from J, leaving 15 bases between them. In germline, CDR1 is MNHEY, CDR2 SMNVEV (reference sequence). The CDR3 runs 14 residues. The CDR3 is CASSQTRAVSPLHF. The CDR3 bases are TGTGCCAGCAGCCAGACACGGGCGGTTTCACCCCTCCACTTT.

This clonotype appeared many times. The chain recombines TRBV2 with TRBJ1-4; D remains unclear. The CDR3 totals 13 residues. With 6 bases removed from V and 0 bases from J, the gap between germline ends came to 5 bases. Germline loops: CDR1 SNHLY, CDR2 FYNNEI. The CDR3 region is CASRTATNEKLFF. The DNA for the CDR3 is TGTGCCAGCAGGACTGCAACTAATGAAAAACTGTTTTTT.

This clonotype was found many times. The rearrangement joins TRBV5-1 to TRBJ2-7; 8 bases are a match to TRBD1. Germline CDR1 SGHRS, CDR2 YFSETQ. J gave up 6 bases and V 4 bases, and 9 bases lay outside the gene matches. This CDR3 spans 14 amino acids. The CDR3 sequence is CASSADREEGEQYF. The CDR3 region has the DNA TGCGCCAGCAGCGCGGACAGGGAAGAGGGCGAGCAGTACTTC.

This clonotype has only a few counts. The chain employs TRBV19 and TRBJ1-4; D is unclear. This CDR3 has 13 residues. The germline V gene encodes CDR1 LNHDA and CDR2 SQIVND (reference sequence). Trimming took off 8 bases at V and 6 bases at J, with 13 bases between the two ends. CDR3 amino acids: CASGYTKHEKLFF. In DNA form, the CDR3 reads TGTGCCAGTGGATACACGAAACATGAAAAACTGTTTTTT.

Ten or more counts support this clonotype. The chain is built from TRBV6-1 and TRBJ1-5, with a tentative D call TRBD1 (6 bases). Germline assignment: CDR1 MNHNS and CDR2 SASEGT. V lost 7 bases and J lost 3, with 10 bases in between. The CDR3 has 13 amino acids. DNA of the CDR3: TGTGCCAGCAAGGGGGGGCACAATCAGCCCCAGCATTTT. Translation: CASKGGHNQPQHF.

This clonotype came up many times. The rearrangement links TRBV28 to TRBJ1-3; 10 bases align to TRBD1. The CDR3 spans 14 residues. CDR1 is MDHEN, CDR2 SYDVKM, per germline. V dropped 4 bases and J dropped 7; count of bases not matched to a gene: 4. The CDR3 DNA sequence: TGTGCCAGCAGTTCGGGACAGGGGAAGAACACCATATATTTT. As protein: CASSSGQGKNTIYF.

This clonotype has just a few counts. The chain couples TRBV7-9 to TRBJ2-2, with D unresolved. The CDR3 sequence is 15 residues long. The germline V gene has CDR1 SEHNR and CDR2 FQNEAQ (reference sequence). Trimming stripped 4 bases from V and 8 bases from J, with 17 bases between. CDR3 region: CASSSYSSRQGELFF. CDR3 nucleotide sequence: TGTGCCAGCAGCTCATACTCAAGCCGGCAGGGGGAGCTGTTTTTT.

In nucleotides, the CDR3 is TGTGCCAGCCGTCCACCCGGGACTAGCGCGGTCAATGAGCAGTTCTTC. It is translated as CASRPPGTSAVNEQFF. The V call is TRBV2, the J call TRBJ2-1; TRBD2 matches 10 bases. This CDR3 contains 16 residues. V lost 8 bases, J lost 6 bases, and 13 bases stayed unmatched. The germline CDR1 and CDR2 sequences are SNHLY and FYNNEI.

This sequence joins TRBV28 and TRBJ1-1, with 7 nucleotides matching TRBD1. V shed 7 bases and J 12 bases; nucleotides not matched to a gene: 14. From germline, CDR1 is MDHEN and CDR2 SYDVKM. The CDR3 consists of 13 residues. CDR3 nucleotide sequence: TGTGCCAGCATCCCGGGACAGCCAGGGGAGACTTTCTTT. Translating gives CASIPGQPGETFF. The full variable domain, in which reference TRBV28 and TRBJ1-1 provide the parts outside the CDR3, is DVKVTQSSRYLVKRTGEKVFLECVQDMDHENMFWYRQDPGLGLRLIYFSYDVKMKEKGDIPEGYSVSREKKERFSLILESASTNQTSMYLCASIPGQPGETFFGQGTRLTVV.

A few counts support this clonotype. The V and J genes are TRBV20-1 and TRBJ2-7, with D unclear. The germline CDR1 and CDR2 sequences are DFQATT and SNEGSKA (reference sequence). This CDR3 is built from 14 residues. Trimming cost V 0 bases and J 3 bases, with 12 bases left between them. CDR3 DNA sequence: TGCAGTGCTAGAGATCTGGGCTTTTACTACGAGCAGTACTTC. Translated, it gives CSARDLGFYYEQYF.

This clonotype has a count of ten or more. This chain links TRBV2 with TRBJ1-5; D gene ambiguous. The V and J ends lost 8 bases and 2 bases respectively, with 16 bases between them. This CDR3 region has 15 residues. Germline V gene sequence: CDR1 SNHLY, CDR2 FYNNEI. This CDR3 is CASGGGGYGNQPQHF. The DNA of the CDR3 is TGTGCCAGCGGTGGAGGTGGATATGGCAATCAGCCCCAGCATTTT.

This clonotype occurred a few times. V gene TRBV28 combines with J gene TRBJ2-1; 7 bases align to TRBD2. The CDR3 extends over 18 amino acids. Germline CDR1 MDHEN, CDR2 SYDVKM. V was pared by 5 bases and J by 10 bases, with 23 bases of the junction left unmatched. Here the CDR3 DNA reads TGTGCCAGCAGTACCTCTGGGTGGGGGAGGGCCTCGTCGGGGGAGCAGTTCTTC. It specifies CASSTSGWGRASSGEQFF.

This clonotype was seen more than once but under ten times. The chain is built from TRBV20-1 and TRBJ2-7; tentative D call: TRBD2 (6 bases). Germline V gene lookup returns CDR1 DFQATT and CDR2 SNEGSKA (reference sequence). The ends were cut back, 3 bases at V and 0 bases at J, with 12 bases in the middle. The CDR3 extends over 14 amino acids. The CDR3, as DNA: TGCAGTGCTAGTCCCCCGGGGGTCTCCTACGAGCAGTACTTC. Its translation is CSASPPGVSYEQYF.

The J gene is TRBJ2-7, the V gene TRBV28; 10 positions agree with TRBD2. The trim removed 6 bases at V and 5 bases at J, leaving 13 bases unmatched. Looked up from germline, CDR1 is MDHEN and CDR2 is SYDVKM. The CDR3 totals 16 residues. The CDR3 DNA reads TGTGCCAGCAGCCAAGCCGCTAGCGGGAGTTCCGACGAGCAGTACTTC. Translating it yields CASSQAASGSSDEQYF.

This clonotype was counted only a few times. The chain links TRBV7-3 to TRBJ1-3; TRBD1 is a possible D gene (5 bases). Per the germline V gene, CDR1 is SGHTA and CDR2 is FQGTGA. The CDR3 covers 15 residues. The ends were cut back, 5 bases at V and 0 bases at J, with 11 bases in the middle. This CDR3 reads CASSQGTDSGNTIYF. CDR3 coding DNA: TGTGCCAGCAGCCAAGGGACGGACTCTGGAAACACCATATATTTT.

This clonotype came up many times. This rearrangement joins TRBV7-2 to TRBJ2-5; D gene unclear. V was pared by 9 bases and J by 6 bases, with 20 bases between. The CDR3 consists of 14 residues. From germline, CDR1 is SGHTA and CDR2 FQGNSA. CDR3 nucleotide sequence: TGTGCCAGTACTCAGCTTGGGGTTCTACAGACCCAGTACTTC. This gives the protein CASTQLGVLQTQYF. The entire variable domain, with the rest obtained from reference TRBV7-2 and TRBJ2-5, is as follows: GAGVSQSPSNKVTEKGKDVELRCDPISGHTALYWYRQSLGQGLEFLIYFQGNSAPDKSGLPSDRFSAERTGGSVSTLTIQRTQQEDSAVYLCASTQLGVLQTQYFGPGTRLLVL.